The next 8 T cell receptor beta chains were all read from a single sample in a study of cytomegalovirus exposure and HLA in healthy donors (TCRdb year 2017). Libraries were constructed by the immunoSEQ multiplex PCR assay. For the multiplex PCR, a mixture combining 60 forward primers for TCR Vbeta segments and 13 reverse primers for TCR Jbeta segments was used. TCRdb provides this immuneACCESS table in a form limited to in-frame rearrangements. Some clones are lacking; in checked studies, under half of them reflect an unresolved V gene, and why the rest are absent is not known. The sample table holds 110,000 to 150,000 clones, of which approximately 79% were seen once. Jointly, the top ten make up 1.5% to 2% of the sample. Sequenced sample: PBMCs. These receptors originate from a woman aged 25 to 39 in good health and CMV-seronegative.

The gene calls are TRBV18 and TRBJ1-1; the D gene is possibly TRBD1 (6 bases). Germline values: CDR1 KGHSH, CDR2 LQKENI. There are 14 residues in the CDR3. Trimming left V 3 bases short and J 1 base short, with 9 bases between. The CDR3 here is CASSPGQRNTEAFF. CDR3 DNA sequence: TGTGCCAGCTCACCGGGACAAAGGAACACTGAAGCTTTCTTT.

The V gene is TRBV29-1, the J gene TRBJ2-1; D uncertain. Germline CDR1 and CDR2: SQVTM and ANQGSEA. V dropped 3 bases and J dropped 0 bases, with 6 bases sitting between them. The CDR3 loop spans 13 amino acids. CDR3 nucleotides: TGCAGCGTTGACCGGAGCTCCTACAATGAGCAGTTCTTC. Protein: CSVDRSSYNEQFF.

This chain joins TRBV20-1 and TRBJ2-1; the D is unclear. Germline V gene sequence: CDR1 DFQATT, CDR2 SNEGSKA (reference sequence). V dropped 3 bases and J dropped 3 bases, with 3 bases sitting between them. This CDR3 is 11 amino acids long. CDR3 region: CSASIYNEQFF. The CDR3 region has the DNA TGCAGTGCTAGTATCTACAATGAGCAGTTCTTC.

The V call is TRBV4-2, the J call TRBJ1-4; 7 bases fit TRBD1. This CDR3 is 14 amino acids long. V trimming: 6 bases; J trimming: 6 bases; junction bases outside the gene matches: 7. In germline, CDR1 is LGHNA, CDR2 YNFKEQ. The CDR3 DNA is TGTGCCAGCAGGGTGACAGGGTTTGATGAAAAACTGTTTTTT. This sequence encodes CASRVTGFDEKLFF.

The table lists this clone with a count of one. The chain uses TRBV30 and TRBJ1-1; D is perhaps TRBD1 (5 bases). The germline CDR1 and CDR2 sequences are GTSNPN and SVGIG (reference sequence). This CDR3 is 14 amino acids long. V lost 0 bases and J lost 11, with 19 bases in between. CDR3 loop: CAWSVAGQAGRAFF. In DNA form, the CDR3 reads TGTGCCTGGAGTGTAGCGGGGCAGGCGGGCAGGGCTTTCTTT.

This clone was detected only once. Written as DNA, the CDR3 is TGTGCCAGCAGTAAGGGACTACCCAGCACAGATACGCAGTATTTT. It yields the protein CASSKGLPSTDTQYF. The chain employs TRBV6-5 and TRBJ2-3, with TRBD2 matching 7 bases. Germline assignment: CDR1 MNHEY and CDR2 SVGAGI. This CDR3 is 15 amino acids long. V gave up 5 bases and J gave up 0 bases; unmatched junction bases: 5.

The chain combines TRBV7-3 with TRBJ1-1; D uncertain. With 0 bases removed from V and 10 bases from J, the gap between germline ends came to 15 bases. Germline CDR1 and CDR2: SGHTA and FQGTGA. The CDR3 length is 14 residues. Written as DNA, the CDR3 is TGTGCCAGCAGCTTAACGTTAGAGACTTCGGGAGCTTTCTTT. It codes for CASSLTLETSGAFF.

V usage is TRBV11-2 and J usage is TRBJ1-6; 8 bases map to TRBD1. Trimming at V came to 6 bases and at J to 6 bases, leaving 4 bases not matched to a gene. This CDR3 is built from 14 residues. CDR1 is SGHAT, CDR2 FQNNGV, per germline. CDR3 sequence: CASRGTGSNSPLHF. The CDR3 region has the DNA TGTGCCAGCAGGGGGACAGGTTCTAATTCACCCCTCCACTTT.